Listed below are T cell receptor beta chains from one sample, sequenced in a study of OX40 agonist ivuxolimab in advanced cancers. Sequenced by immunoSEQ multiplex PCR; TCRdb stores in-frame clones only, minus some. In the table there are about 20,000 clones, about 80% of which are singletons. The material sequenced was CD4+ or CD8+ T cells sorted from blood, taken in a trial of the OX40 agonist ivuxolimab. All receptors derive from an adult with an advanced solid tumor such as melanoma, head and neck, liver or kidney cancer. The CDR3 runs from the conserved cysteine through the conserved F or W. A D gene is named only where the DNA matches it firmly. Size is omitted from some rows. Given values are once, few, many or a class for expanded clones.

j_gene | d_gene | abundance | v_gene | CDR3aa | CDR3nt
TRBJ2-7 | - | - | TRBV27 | CASSLQGSYEQYF | TGTGCCAGCAGTTTACAGGGTAGCTACGAGCAGTACTTC
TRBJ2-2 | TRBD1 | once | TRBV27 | CASGIGTGDTGELFF | TGTGCCAGCGGAATCGGGACAGGGGATACCGGGGAGCTGTTTTTT
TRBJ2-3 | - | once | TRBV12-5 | CASGFGAADTQYF | TGTGCTAGTGGTTTCGGGGCAGCCGATACGCAGTATTTT
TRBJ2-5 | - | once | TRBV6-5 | CASSLMSSEETQYF | TGTGCCAGCAGTTTGATGAGCAGCGAAGAGACCCAGTACTTC
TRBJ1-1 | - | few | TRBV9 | CASSGMNTEAFF | TGTGCCAGCAGCGGGATGAACACTGAAGCTTTCTTT
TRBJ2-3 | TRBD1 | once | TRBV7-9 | CASSSRTGLRADTQYF | TGTGCCAGCAGCTCTAGGACAGGGCTTAGGGCAGATACGCAGTATTTT
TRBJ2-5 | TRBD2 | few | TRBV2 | CASSGTSGYEKTQYF | TGTGCCAGCAGCGGGACTAGCGGATACGAGAAGACCCAGTACTTC
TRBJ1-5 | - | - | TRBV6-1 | CASSESFGGNQPQHF | TGTGCCAGCAGTGAATCTTTCGGGGGCAATCAGCCCCAGCATTTT
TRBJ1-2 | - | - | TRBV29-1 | CSVEGGGNYGYTF | TGCAGCGTTGAAGGTGGGGGGAACTATGGCTACACCTTC
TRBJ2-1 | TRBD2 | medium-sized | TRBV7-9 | CASSFPAGSGGASYNEQFF | TGTGCCAGCAGCTTCCCAGCGGGTAGCGGGGGGGCTTCCTACAATGAGCAGTTCTTC
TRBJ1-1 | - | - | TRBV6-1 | CASSEAPELNTEAFF | TGTGCCAGCAGTGAAGCTCCTGAATTGAACACTGAAGCTTTCTTT
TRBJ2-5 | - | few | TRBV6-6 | CASSYSLAGETQYF | TGTGCCAGCAGTTACTCGCTAGCAGGCGAGACCCAGTACTTC
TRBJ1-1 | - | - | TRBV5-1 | CASSLTVNTEAFF | TGCGCCAGCAGCTTGACAGTGAACACTGAAGCTTTCTTT
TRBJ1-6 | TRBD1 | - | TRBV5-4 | CASSADRGYNSPLHF | TGTGCCAGCAGCGCCGACAGGGGCTATAATTCACCCCTCCACTTT
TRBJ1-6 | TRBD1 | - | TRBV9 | CASRPGQGPSPLHF | TGTGCCAGCAGACCGGGACAGGGACCTTCACCCCTCCACTTT
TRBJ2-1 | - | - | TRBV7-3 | CASSLSEGWDNEQFF | TGTGCCAGCAGCTTATCGGAGGGATGGGACAATGAGCAGTTCTTC
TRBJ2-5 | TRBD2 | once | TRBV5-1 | CASSLMASGGPGETQYF | TGCGCCAGCAGCTTGATGGCTAGCGGGGGCCCCGGGGAGACCCAGTACTTC
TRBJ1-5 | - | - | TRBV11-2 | CASSVQGRSNQPQHF | TGTGCCAGCAGCGTACAGGGAAGGAGCAATCAGCCCCAGCATTTT
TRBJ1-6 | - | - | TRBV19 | CATGAGALHF | TGTGCCACCGGGGCGGGCGCCCTCCACTTT
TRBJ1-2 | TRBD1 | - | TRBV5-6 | CASSPTGDYGYTF | TGTGCCAGCAGCCCGACAGGGGACTATGGCTACACCTTC
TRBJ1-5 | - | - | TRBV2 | CASSPETPRSNQPQHF | TGTGCCAGCAGTCCCGAGACACCGAGAAGCAATCAGCCCCAGCATTTT
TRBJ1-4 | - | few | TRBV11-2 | CASSPGPNEKLFF | TGTGCCAGCAGCCCCGGTCCTAATGAAAAACTGTTTTTT
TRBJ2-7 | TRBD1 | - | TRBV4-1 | CASSQEGQGLHEQYF | TGCGCCAGCAGCCAAGAGGGACAGGGTCTTCACGAGCAGTACTTC
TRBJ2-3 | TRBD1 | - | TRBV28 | CASSLVGGTGYSSTDTQYF | TGTGCCAGCAGTTTAGTGGGCGGGACAGGGTACTCTAGCACAGATACGCAGTATTTT
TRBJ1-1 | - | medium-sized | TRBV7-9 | CASSLAAVNTEAFF | TGTGCCAGCAGCTTAGCCGCGGTGAACACTGAAGCTTTCTTT
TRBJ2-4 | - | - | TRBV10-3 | CAISESQGLNIQYF | TGTGCCATCAGTGAGTCGCAGGGACTAAACATTCAGTACTTC
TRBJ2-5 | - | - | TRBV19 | CASSPQGGRVLSQYF | TGTGCCAGTAGCCCCCAGGGGGGGCGGGTTTTATCCCAGTACTTC
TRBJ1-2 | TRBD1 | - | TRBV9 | CASSVTGGTLYGYTF | TGTGCCAGCAGCGTGACAGGGGGCACTCTCTATGGCTACACCTTC
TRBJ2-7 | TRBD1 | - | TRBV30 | CAWNPDRVDYEQYF | TGTGCCTGGAACCCTGACAGGGTAGACTACGAGCAGTACTTC
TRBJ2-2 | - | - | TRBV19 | CASHKGGWDTGELFF | TGTGCCAGTCATAAAGGGGGGTGGGACACCGGGGAGCTGTTTTTT
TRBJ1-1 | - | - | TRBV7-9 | CASSLSFMNTEAFF | TGTGCCAGCAGCTTATCCTTTATGAACACTGAAGCTTTCTTT
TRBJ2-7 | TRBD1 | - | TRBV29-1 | CSVARGTGGYEQYF | TGCAGCGTTGCTCGGGGGACAGGGGGCTACGAGCAGTACTTC
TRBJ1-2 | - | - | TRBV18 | CASSPSGPAYGYTF | TGTGCCAGCTCACCCTCTGGCCCCGCTTATGGCTACACCTTC
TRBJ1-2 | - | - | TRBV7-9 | CASSLGRRYGYTF | TGTGCCAGCAGCTTAGGTCGTCGGTATGGCTACACCTTC
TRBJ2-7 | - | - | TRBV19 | CASSPGTLERQYF | TGTGCCAGTAGTCCAGGGACACTTGAACGGCAGTACTTC
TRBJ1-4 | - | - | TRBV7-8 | CASSLDLGEGEKLFF | TGTGCCAGCAGCTTAGATCTGGGGGAGGGGGAAAAACTGTTTTTT
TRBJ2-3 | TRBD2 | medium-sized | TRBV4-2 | CASSQDLAGGTDTQYF | TGTGCCAGCAGCCAAGATCTAGCGGGGGGCACAGATACGCAGTATTTT
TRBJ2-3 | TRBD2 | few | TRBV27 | CASREAASTDTQYF | TGTGCCAGCCGGGAGGCGGCTAGCACAGATACGCAGTATTTT
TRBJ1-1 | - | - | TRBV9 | CASSVAGANTEAFF | TGTGCCAGCAGCGTTGCGGGAGCGAACACTGAAGCTTTCTTT
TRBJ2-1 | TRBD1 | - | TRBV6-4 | CASWTGGNEQFF | TGTGCCAGTTGGACAGGGGGCAATGAGCAGTTCTTC
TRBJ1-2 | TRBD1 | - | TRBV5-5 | CASSLGQGAVGYTF | TGTGCCAGCAGCTTAGGACAGGGGGCTGTAGGCTACACCTTC
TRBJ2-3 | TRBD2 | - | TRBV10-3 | CAISESSGLSTDTQYF | TGTGCCATCAGTGAGTCTAGCGGGCTAAGCACAGATACGCAGTATTTT
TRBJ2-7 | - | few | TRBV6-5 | CASSPLRGSYEQYF | TGTGCCAGCAGCCCATTAAGGGGCTCCTACGAGCAGTACTTC
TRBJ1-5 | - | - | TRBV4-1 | CASSQDLGGGNQPQHF | TGCGCCAGCAGCCAAGATCTCGGCGGGGGGAACCAGCCCCAGCATTTT
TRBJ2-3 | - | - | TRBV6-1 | CASSLSAPTDTQYF | TGTGCCAGCAGTTTGAGTGCCCCCACAGATACGCAGTATTTT
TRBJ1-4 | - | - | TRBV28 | CASSFLGTNEKLFF | TGTGCCAGCAGTTTTTTGGGGACTAATGAAAAACTGTTTTTT
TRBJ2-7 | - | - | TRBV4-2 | CASSPGTPSYEQYF | TGTGCCAGCAGCCCGGGGACACCTTCCTACGAGCAGTACTTC
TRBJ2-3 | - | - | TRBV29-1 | CSVEDAGVSTDTQYF | TGCAGCGTTGAAGATGCAGGAGTGAGCACAGATACGCAGTATTTT
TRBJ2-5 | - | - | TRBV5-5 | CASSSDRGHLQETQYF | TGTGCCAGCAGTTCCGATAGGGGCCACCTCCAAGAGACCCAGTACTTC
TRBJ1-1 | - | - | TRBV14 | CASSQRDTYLNTEAFF | TGTGCCAGCAGCCAAAGGGACACCTACCTGAACACTGAAGCTTTCTTT
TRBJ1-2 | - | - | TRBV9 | CASSPLGGLDYGYTF | TGTGCCAGCAGCCCCTTGGGGGGTCTGGACTATGGCTACACCTTC
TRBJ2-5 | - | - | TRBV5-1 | CASSLAGGLQETQYF | TGCGCCAGCAGCTTGGCAGGGGGGCTCCAAGAGACCCAGTACTTC